This T cell receptor (beta chain) derives from a study of T cell changes during pregnancy in multiple sclerosis. CDR3 size: 15 residues. V was trimmed by 0 bases and J by 9 bases, leaving 15 bases between them. CDR1 ENHRY and CDR2 SYGVKD come from the germline V gene. TCRdb's copy holds only in-frame clones and misses some; the assay was immunoSEQ multiplex PCR. The sample has about 70,000 clones; about 95% are singletons. Sample: peripheral blood, taken in the third trimester of pregnancy. The V call is TRBV10-3, the J call TRBJ1-5; D gene ambiguous. This receptor was taken from a female donor with multiple sclerosis, enrolled in a pregnancy study. Here the CDR3 DNA reads TGTGCCATCAGTGAGTCGTCTAGACCTGAGGGGCCCCAGCATTTT. Its protein product is CAISESSRPEGPQHF.